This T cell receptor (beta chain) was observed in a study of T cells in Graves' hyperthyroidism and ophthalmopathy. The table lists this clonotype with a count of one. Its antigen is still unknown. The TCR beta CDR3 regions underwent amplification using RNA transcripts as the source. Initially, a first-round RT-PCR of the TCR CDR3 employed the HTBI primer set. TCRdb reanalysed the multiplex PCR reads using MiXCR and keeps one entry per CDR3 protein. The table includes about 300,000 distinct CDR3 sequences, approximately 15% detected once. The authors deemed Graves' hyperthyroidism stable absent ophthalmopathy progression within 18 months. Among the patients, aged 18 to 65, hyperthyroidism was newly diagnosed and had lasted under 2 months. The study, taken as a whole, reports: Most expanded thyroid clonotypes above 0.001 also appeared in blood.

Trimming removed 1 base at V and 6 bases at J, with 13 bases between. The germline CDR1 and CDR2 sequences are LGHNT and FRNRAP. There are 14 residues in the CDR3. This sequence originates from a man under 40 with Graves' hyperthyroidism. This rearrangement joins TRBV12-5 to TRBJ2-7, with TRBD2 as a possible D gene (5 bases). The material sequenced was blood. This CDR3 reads CASGLADNRGEQYF. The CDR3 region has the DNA TGTGCTAGTGGTTTGGCCGATAACCGGGGCGAGCAGTACTTC.